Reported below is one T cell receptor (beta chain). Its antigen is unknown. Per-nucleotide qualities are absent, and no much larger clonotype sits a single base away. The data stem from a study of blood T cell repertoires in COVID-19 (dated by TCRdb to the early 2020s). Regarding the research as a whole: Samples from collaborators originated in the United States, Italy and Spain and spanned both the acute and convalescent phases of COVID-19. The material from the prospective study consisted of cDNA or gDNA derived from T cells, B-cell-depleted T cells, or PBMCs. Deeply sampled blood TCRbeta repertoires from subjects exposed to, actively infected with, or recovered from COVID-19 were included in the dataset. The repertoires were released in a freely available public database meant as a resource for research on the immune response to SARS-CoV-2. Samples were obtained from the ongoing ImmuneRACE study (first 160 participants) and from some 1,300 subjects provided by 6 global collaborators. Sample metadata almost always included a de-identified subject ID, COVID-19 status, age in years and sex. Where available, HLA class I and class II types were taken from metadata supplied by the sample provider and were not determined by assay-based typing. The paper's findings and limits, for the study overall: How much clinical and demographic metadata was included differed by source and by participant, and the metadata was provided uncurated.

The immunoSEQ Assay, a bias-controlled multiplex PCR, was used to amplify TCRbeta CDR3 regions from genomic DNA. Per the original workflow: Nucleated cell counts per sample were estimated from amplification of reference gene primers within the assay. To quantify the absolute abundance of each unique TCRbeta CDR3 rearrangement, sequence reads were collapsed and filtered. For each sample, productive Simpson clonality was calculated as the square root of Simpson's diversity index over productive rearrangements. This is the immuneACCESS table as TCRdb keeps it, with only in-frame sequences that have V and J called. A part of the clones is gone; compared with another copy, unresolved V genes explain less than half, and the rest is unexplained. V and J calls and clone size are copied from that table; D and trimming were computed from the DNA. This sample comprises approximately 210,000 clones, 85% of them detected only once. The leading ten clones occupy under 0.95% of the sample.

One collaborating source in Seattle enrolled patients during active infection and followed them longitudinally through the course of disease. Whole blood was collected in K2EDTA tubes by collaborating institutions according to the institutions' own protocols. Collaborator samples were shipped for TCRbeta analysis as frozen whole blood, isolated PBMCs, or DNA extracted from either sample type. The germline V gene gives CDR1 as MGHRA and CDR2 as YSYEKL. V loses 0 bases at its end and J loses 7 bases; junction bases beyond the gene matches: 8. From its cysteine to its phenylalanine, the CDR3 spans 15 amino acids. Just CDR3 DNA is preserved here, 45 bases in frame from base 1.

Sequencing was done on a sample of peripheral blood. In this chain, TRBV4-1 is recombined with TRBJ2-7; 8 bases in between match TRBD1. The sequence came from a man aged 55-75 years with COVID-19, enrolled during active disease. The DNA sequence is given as TGCGCCAGCAGCCAAGAGAGCCAGGGGGCGGGTGAGCAGTACTTC. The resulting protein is CASSQESQGAGEQYF.